These T cell receptor beta chains were read from a single sample in a study of CD4+ T cells in melanoma. This table comes from immunoSEQ multiplex PCR, and its TCRdb copy is limited to in-frame clones, with some not included. The sample has about 13,000 clones; about 80% are singletons. Sequencing input: cells from a culture (not recorded whether cultured in vitro). These receptors came from a human donor with melanoma. Each CDR3 is given with its conserved first and last residue. D genes are given only for firm matches.

j_call d_call v_call cdr3_aa
TRBJ1-1 . TRBV7-8 CASSLAGITEAFF
TRBJ2-1 . TRBV29-1 CSLRSFWPNEQFF
TRBJ1-1 TRBD1 TRBV19 CASIPTPWDSENTEAFF
TRBJ1-4 . TRBV7-8 CASSVGGGDEKLFF
TRBJ2-2 . TRBV9 CASSVERLAGGTGELFF
TRBJ2-3 . TRBV5-1 CASSLGPSGPGDTQYF
TRBJ1-3 TRBD1 TRBV7-2 CASSLYAGGAIGSGNTIYF
TRBJ2-1 . TRBV19 CASSRGLDYNEQFF
TRBJ1-4 . TRBV9 CASSAMPRREKLFF
TRBJ2-1 TRBD2 TRBV30 CAWSGSGGVQFF
TRBJ2-2 . TRBV5-1 CASSLGFRGNTGELFF
TRBJ2-7 TRBD1 TRBV6-5 CASSLHHRGEQYF
TRBJ2-7 TRBD1 TRBV7-8 CASSLISGDRGLHEQYF
TRBJ1-4 . TRBV30 CAWSAIKEKLFF
TRBJ2-7 TRBD1 TRBV5-1 CASSPVGQGGEQYF
TRBJ1-5 . TRBV10-2 CASSDQFLDQPQHF
TRBJ1-1 TRBD1 TRBV5-1 CASSLDRGKAFF
TRBJ1-5 TRBD1 TRBV6-6 CASTEDRGYQPQHF
TRBJ1-2 TRBD1 TRBV5-5 CASSLWDRDGYTF
TRBJ2-2 . TRBV28 CASSGTGELFF
TRBJ1-1 . TRBV6-5 CASIAEVGAFF
TRBJ2-1 . TRBV10-3 CAISHPNDNEQFF
TRBJ2-1 . TRBV5-1 CASSLGPGNEQFF
TRBJ1-2 . TRBV18 CASSRTEGGYTF
TRBJ2-3 TRBD2 TRBV5-4 CASSSRTSAADTQYF